This T cell receptor beta chain was captured by sequencing in a study of T-cell reconstitution after alpha-beta-depleted transplantation in children. Study outcomes and limitations: One year after transplant, T-cell counts and diversity came mostly from newly produced T cells.

CDR1 SGHTA and CDR2 FQGNSA come from the germline V gene. The V segment lost 4 bases and the J segment 4 bases; nucleotides outside the gene matches: 6. CDR3 length: 15 amino acids. Preparation of the TCRbeta library involved a method that used unique molecular identifiers. Using its own MiXCR run on the PCR reads, TCRdb lists one record per CDR3 protein. The repertoire holds around 100,000 distinct CDR3 sequences, about a tenth seen once, with roughly a third in the top ten. This clonotype was seen repeatedly, ten times or more. Its antigen is unidentified. This material consisted of PBMCs, taken before TCRalphabeta/CD19-depleted stem cell transplant. The clonotype originates from a boy between 2 and 10 years old with acute lymphoblastic leukemia, due to receive a stem cell transplant. This chain links TRBV7-2 with TRBJ2-1; 8 bases fit TRBD2. CDR3 loop: CASSSKTSAYNEQFF. CDR3 nucleotides: TGTGCCAGCAGCTCTAAGACTAGCGCGTACAATGAGCAGTTCTTC.